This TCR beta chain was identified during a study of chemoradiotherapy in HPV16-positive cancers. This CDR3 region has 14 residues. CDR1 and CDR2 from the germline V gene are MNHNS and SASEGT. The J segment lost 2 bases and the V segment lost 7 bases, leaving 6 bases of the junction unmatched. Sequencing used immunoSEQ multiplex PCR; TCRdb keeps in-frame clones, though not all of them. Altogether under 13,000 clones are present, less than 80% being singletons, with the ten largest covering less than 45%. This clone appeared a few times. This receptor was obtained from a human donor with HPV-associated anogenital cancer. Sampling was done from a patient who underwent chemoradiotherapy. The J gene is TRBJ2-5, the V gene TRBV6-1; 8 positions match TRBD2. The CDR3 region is CASIPGGGQETQYF. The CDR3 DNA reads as TGTGCCAGCATTCCGGGGGGGGGACAAGAGACCCAGTACTTC.